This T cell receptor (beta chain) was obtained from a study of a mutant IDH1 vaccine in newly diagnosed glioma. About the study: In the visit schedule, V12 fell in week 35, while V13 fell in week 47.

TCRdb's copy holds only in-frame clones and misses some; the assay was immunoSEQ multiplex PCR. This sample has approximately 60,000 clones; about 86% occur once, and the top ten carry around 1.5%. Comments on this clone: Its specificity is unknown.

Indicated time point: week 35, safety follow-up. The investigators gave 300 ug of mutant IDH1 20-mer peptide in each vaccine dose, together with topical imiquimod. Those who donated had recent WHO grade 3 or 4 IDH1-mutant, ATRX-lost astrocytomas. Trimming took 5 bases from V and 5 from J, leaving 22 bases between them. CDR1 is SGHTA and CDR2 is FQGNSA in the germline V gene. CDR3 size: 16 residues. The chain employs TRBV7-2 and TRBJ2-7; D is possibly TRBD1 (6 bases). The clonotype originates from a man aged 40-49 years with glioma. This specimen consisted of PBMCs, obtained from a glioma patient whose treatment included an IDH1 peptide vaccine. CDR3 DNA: TGTGCCAGCAGCCCTGTAGGGGGAATACGCGTCGACGAGCAGTACTTC. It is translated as CASSPVGGIRVDEQYF.